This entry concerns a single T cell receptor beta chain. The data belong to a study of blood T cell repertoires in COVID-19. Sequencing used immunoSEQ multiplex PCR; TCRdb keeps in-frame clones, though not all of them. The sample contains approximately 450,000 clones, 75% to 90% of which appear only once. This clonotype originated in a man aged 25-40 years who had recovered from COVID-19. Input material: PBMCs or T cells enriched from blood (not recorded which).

The CDR3 nucleotides are TGTGCCACCAGTGATAGCGGGAAATTTTATGGCTACACCTTC. Translated: CATSDSGKFYGYTF. The chain carries TRBV24-1 and TRBJ1-2; D not certain. Germline CDR1 is KGHDR and CDR2 is SFDVKD. The CDR3 has 14 residues. Trimming took off 3 bases at V and 5 bases at J, with 12 bases between the two ends.